These T cell receptor beta chains were read from a single sample in a study of cytomegalovirus exposure and HLA in healthy donors. Clones were read by immunoSEQ multiplex PCR, and TCRdb kept only the in-frame ones, dropping some. The data contain around 100,000 clones, around 80% of them singletons. Sample: PBMCs. The receptors here all came from a female donor in good health and CMV-seropositive. CDR3s include the opening cysteine and the closing phenylalanine or tryptophan. Only some rows state a clone size, as once, few, many or a class for expanded clones.

abundance,v_gene,j_gene,CDR3aa
NA,TRBV7-9,TRBJ2-5,CATLTGVETQYF
NA,TRBV21-1,TRBJ1-5,CASSEREMHRSGQIHQPQHF
NA,TRBV7-3,TRBJ2-1,CASSLTQTSSRNEQFF
NA,TRBV9,TRBJ1-2,CASSGVTGRGLYTF
NA,TRBV19,TRBJ1-2,CASSTWGRASGYTF
NA,TRBV19,TRBJ1-5,CASTEGRGNQPQHF
NA,TRBV19,TRBJ2-7,CASSMWGLGHYEQYF
NA,TRBV29-1,TRBJ1-1,CSVIQGPLGDTEAFF
NA,TRBV5-1,TRBJ1-2,CASSNPGQGGGYTF
few,TRBV27,TRBJ1-1,CASSWGQGGRTFF
NA,TRBV19,TRBJ1-2,CASSILTGNYGYTF
few,TRBV7-3,TRBJ1-2,CASSQIQGTYTF
NA,TRBV2,TRBJ1-5,CASRKQGAGNQPQHF
NA,TRBV6-6,TRBJ2-1,CASSYSSSGANEQFF
once,TRBV27,TRBJ1-5,CASSPGTGEQPQHF
few,TRBV2,TRBJ2-1,CASSGNDRGMTSYNEQFF
NA,TRBV28,TRBJ1-2,CASRGGTNYGYTF
NA,TRBV27,TRBJ2-2,CASSLGHGTGELFF
NA,TRBV6-6,TRBJ1-1,CASRVTGGNTEAFF
NA,TRBV28,TRBJ2-7,CASSLANSIRGEQYF
NA,TRBV30,TRBJ1-6,CAWSVQGNSPLHF
once,TRBV27,TRBJ2-2,CASSRPGLAGGNTGELFF
NA,TRBV2,TRBJ1-4,CASSSTREKLFF
NA,TRBV6-1,TRBJ2-4,CASSEQGGRQYF
NA,TRBV30,TRBJ2-7,CAWSVLTGNYEQYF
NA,TRBV28,TRBJ1-2,CASSPSGGAGYGYTF
NA,TRBV19,TRBJ2-2,CASSPSGTGFGNGELFF
few,TRBV11-3,TRBJ2-5,CASSPGLAGRGSYQETQYF
NA,TRBV27,TRBJ1-2,CASSFGTGRYGYTF
NA,TRBV5-1,TRBJ2-1,CASSLRLDSYNEQFF
NA,TRBV27,TRBJ1-2,CASTPRQGNYGYTF
few,TRBV27,TRBJ2-6,CASTILRQGGSAGANVLTF
NA,TRBV6-5,TRBJ1-1,CASSSYRAYEAFF
NA,TRBV5-1,TRBJ1-6,CASSSGTSSSYNSPLHF
NA,TRBV2,TRBJ1-6,CASSATGMGNSPLHF
NA,TRBV5-5,TRBJ1-4,CASSLVADRVNEKLFF
NA,TRBV2,TRBJ2-1,CASRLRTSGSDEQFF
NA,TRBV7-2,TRBJ1-6,CASSLRGNSSLHF
few,TRBV13,TRBJ2-5,CASRRTRLREETQYF
few,TRBV25-1,TRBJ2-1,CASSDQTSGNTYNEQFF
NA,TRBV27,TRBJ1-4,CASSVDRDLRLFF
NA,TRBV11-2,TRBJ1-5,CASSPGTGRNQPQHF
NA,TRBV6-5,TRBJ2-7,CASSYLGYPYEQYF
NA,TRBV5-4,TRBJ1-1,CASSRAGVNLEAFF
NA,TRBV2,TRBJ2-7,CASTFSHEQYF
NA,TRBV6-6,TRBJ2-5,CASRVGLAGVETQYF
few,TRBV19,TRBJ1-2,CASSRALAGQASSYGYTF
NA,TRBV2,TRBJ1-5,CASSQQGSRNQPQHF
NA,TRBV5-6,TRBJ1-4,CASSLQGPYEKLFF
NA,TRBV9,TRBJ2-2,CASSVSAGSNTGELFF
NA,TRBV10-3,TRBJ1-4,CAISERTGELFF
NA,TRBV5-3,TRBJ2-7,CARSYRHSYEQYF
NA,TRBV4-1,TRBJ2-7,CASSQPRAGQFYEQYF